This paragraph covers one T cell receptor beta chain sequence. There is no known antigen for this receptor. Base qualities are not at hand, and no much larger clone is one base apart. In the first month after transplant, blood samples were collected up to 4 times, and after that at least monthly when available. This record comes from a study of graft-versus-host responses after intestinal transplantation (dated by TCRdb to about 2021). Study-wide context: Recipients received multivisceral, liver-intestinal, or isolated intestinal transplants. Anti-thymocyte globulin induction was given to all recipients, followed by maintenance tacrolimus and steroids for two to three years. After intestinal transplantation, graft-versus-host and host-versus-graft alloreactive T cell clones in the graft, circulation and bone marrow were tracked using bulk TCR-beta CDR3 sequencing. Instead of going to the commercial service, samples from a few later patients were sequenced in-house on an Illumina MiSeq and processed with MiXCR. A peak of at least 4% donor T cells among recipient peripheral blood mononuclear cells was the definition used for donor T cell macrochimerism. To identify alloreactive clones, pre-transplant mixed lymphocyte reaction products were sequenced and compared with unstimulated pre-transplant donor and recipient T cells. The cohort enrolled 20 to 25 intestinal transplant recipients, one of whom was a retransplant, and 3 patients without pretransplant specimens were excluded.

Libraries were constructed by the immunoSEQ multiplex PCR assay. For most patients, high-throughput TCR-beta CDR3 sequencing of genomic DNA was performed by Adaptive Biotechnologies. From the authors' description of their analysis: Adaptive's ImmunoSEQ software supplied the TCR sequencing data for 15 to 20 patients, while MiXCR and VDJtools were used to process a few other patients. CDR3 nucleotide sequences shared between donor and recipient were removed because their origin could not be assigned. Alloreactive clones required at least 2-fold expansion over unstimulated cells and minimum CFSE-low frequency of 0.002% (template counts) or 0.001% (read counts). Clones were considered mappable if detected in sequenced pre-transplant spleen, lymph node, or MLR CFSE-low populations of the donor or recipient. The cumulative frequency of alloreactive clones was calculated as a percentage of all sequences, weighted by copy number. TCRdb stores this immuneACCESS table with in-frame sequences only. Part of the clones is absent; in the studies checked, under half of the shortfall reflects unresolved V genes, and no reason is known for the rest. The V and J calls and clone size were taken over from that table, and D and trimming were inferred from the DNA. The sample includes just over 20,000 clones, with roughly 92% observed a single time. The ten largest account for 43% of the sample.

General conclusions and limits of the study: The conclusions were limited by the relatively low number and heterogeneity of the intestinal transplant patients. High GvH to HvG T cell clonal ratios were observed in the allografts of patients with donor T cell macrochimerism. Peak levels of circulating GvH clones were associated with declines in HvG clones early after transplant. GvH clones turned up in recipient bone marrow, with some appearing earlier in ileal mucosa or blood, a pattern consistent with an intestinal mucosal origin.

The sample was PBMCs, taken roughly 270 days after intestinal transplant. This TCR derives from a human patient who received an intestinal transplant, so some T cells may come from the graft donor.

The CDR3 amino acid sequence is: CASSQEGGDYEQYF. The bases are TGTGCCAGCAGCCAAGAAGGAGGCGACTACGAGCAGTACTTC. The V gene is TRBV7-9 and the J gene is TRBJ2-7; the D gene is perhaps TRBD2, from 5 matching bases. Trimming at the junction amounts to 5 bases on V and 3 bases on J, and the germline ends lie 14 bases apart. From a lookup of the germline V gene (reference sequence), CDR1 and CDR2 are SEHNR and FQNEAQ. Its CDR3 holds 14 amino acids, cysteine through phenylalanine. The read is trimmed to its CDR3 DNA, 42 bases read in frame from base 1.